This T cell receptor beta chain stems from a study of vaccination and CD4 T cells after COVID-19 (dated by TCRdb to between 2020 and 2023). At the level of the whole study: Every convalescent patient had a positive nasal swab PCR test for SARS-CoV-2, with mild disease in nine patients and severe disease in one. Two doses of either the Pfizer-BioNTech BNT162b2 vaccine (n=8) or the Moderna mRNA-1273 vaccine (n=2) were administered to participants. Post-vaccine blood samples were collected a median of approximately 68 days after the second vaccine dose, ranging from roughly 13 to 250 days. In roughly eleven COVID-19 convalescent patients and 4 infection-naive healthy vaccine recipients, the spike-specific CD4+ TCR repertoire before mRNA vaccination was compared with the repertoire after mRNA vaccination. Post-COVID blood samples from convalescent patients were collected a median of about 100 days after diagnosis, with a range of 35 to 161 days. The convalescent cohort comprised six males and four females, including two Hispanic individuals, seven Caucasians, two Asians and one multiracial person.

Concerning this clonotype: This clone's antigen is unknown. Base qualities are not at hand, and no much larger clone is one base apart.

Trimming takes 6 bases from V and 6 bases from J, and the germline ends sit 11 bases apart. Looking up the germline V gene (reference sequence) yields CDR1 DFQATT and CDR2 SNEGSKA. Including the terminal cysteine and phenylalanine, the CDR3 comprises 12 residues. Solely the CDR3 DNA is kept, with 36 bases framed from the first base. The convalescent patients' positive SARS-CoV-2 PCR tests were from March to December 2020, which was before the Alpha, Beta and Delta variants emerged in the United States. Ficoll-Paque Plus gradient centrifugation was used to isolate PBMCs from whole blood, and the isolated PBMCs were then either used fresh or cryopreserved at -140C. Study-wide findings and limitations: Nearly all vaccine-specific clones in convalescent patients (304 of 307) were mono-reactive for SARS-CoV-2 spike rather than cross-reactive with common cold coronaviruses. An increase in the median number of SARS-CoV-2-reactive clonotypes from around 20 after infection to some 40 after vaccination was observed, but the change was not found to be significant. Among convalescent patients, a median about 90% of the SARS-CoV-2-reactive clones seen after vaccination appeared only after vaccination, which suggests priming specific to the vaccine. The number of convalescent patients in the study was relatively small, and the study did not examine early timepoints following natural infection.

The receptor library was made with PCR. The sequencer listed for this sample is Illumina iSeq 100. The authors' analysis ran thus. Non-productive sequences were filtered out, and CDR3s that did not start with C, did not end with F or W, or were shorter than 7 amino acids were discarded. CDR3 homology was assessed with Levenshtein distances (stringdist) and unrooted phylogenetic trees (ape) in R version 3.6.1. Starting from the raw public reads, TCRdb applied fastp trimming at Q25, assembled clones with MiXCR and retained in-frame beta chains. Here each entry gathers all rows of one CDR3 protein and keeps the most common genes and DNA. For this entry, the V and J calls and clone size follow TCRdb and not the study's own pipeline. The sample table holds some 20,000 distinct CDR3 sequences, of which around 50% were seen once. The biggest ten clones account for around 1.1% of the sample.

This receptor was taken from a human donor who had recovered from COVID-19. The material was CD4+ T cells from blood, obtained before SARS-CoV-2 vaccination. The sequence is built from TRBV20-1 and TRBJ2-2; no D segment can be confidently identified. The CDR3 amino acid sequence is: CSADASAGELFF. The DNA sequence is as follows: TGCAGTGCGGACGCCAGCGCCGGGGAGCTGTTTTTT.